Shown below are 23 T cell receptor beta chains from a single sample sequenced in a study of blood T cell repertoires in COVID-19. Profiled with immunoSEQ multiplex PCR; TCRdb holds only in-frame clones, not every one. The table lists 70,000 or so clones, 75% to 90% of them singletons, with around 0.6% in the top ten. The specimen was peripheral blood. These receptors were obtained from a man in his 60s with acute or convalescent COVID-19.

The chain links TRBV7-2 to TRBJ1-5; D remains ambiguous. CDR1 is SGHTA and CDR2 is FQGNSA in the germline V gene. The CDR3 consists of 15 residues. The V end lost 0 bases, the J end lost 0 bases, and 6 bases lay between the germline ends. For the CDR3, the DNA is TGTGCCAGCAGCTTAGCCGGGTTTAGCAATCAGCCCCAGCATTTT. Translated, it gives CASSLAGFSNQPQHF.

This clone was picked up one time. This chain's CDR3 is CASSPQRGTGELFF. For the CDR3, the DNA is TGTGCCAGCAGCCCCCAACGGGGAACCGGGGAGCTGTTTTTT. The V gene is TRBV3-1 (or the pseudogene TRBV3-2), the J gene TRBJ2-2, with D tentatively TRBD2 (5 bases). Trimming stripped 4 bases from V and 5 bases from J, with 11 bases between. Germline CDR1 is LGHDT and CDR2 is YNNKEL (reference sequence). The CDR3 is made up of 14 amino acids.

The chain employs TRBV7-3 and TRBJ1-1; D perhaps matches TRBD1 (5 bases). The CDR3 is 13 amino acids. Trimming stripped 5 bases from V and 3 bases from J, with 10 bases between. Germline CDR1 is SGHTA and CDR2 is FQGTGA. CDR3 residues: CASSVGTDTEAFF. CDR3 coding DNA: TGTGCCAGCAGCGTAGGGACTGACACTGAAGCTTTCTTT.

The chain employs TRBV6-1 and TRBJ1-2; D uncertain. V was trimmed by 1 base and J by 5 bases, leaving 11 bases between them. This CDR3 is 14 amino acids long. Germline CDR1 reads MNHNS; CDR2 reads SASEGT. The CDR3 DNA follows: TGTGCCAGCAGTGAAGTGCAGGCGAAATATGGCTACACCTTC. Amino acids: CASSEVQAKYGYTF.

V gene TRBV6-5 combines with J gene TRBJ2-1; possibly TRBD2 for D (6 bases). With 0 bases removed from V and 7 bases from J, the gap between germline ends came to 10 bases. In germline, CDR1 is MNHEY, CDR2 SVGAGI. There are 14 residues in the CDR3. Here the CDR3 reads CASSYSAGRNEQFF. The CDR3 coding sequence is TGTGCCAGCAGTTACTCGGCAGGGAGGAATGAGCAGTTCTTC.

The gene calls are TRBV2 and TRBJ2-5; maybe TRBD2 (6 bases). Deletions cut 6 bases from V and 2 bases from J, with 10 bases between. This CDR3 comprises 13 residues. Germline CDR1 SNHLY, CDR2 FYNNEI. In DNA form, the CDR3 reads TGTGCCAGCAGGGTTCGGGGGCAAGAGACCCAGTACTTC. It encodes CASRVRGQETQYF.

The gene calls are TRBV2 and TRBJ2-5; 9 nucleotides line up with TRBD2. Germline-derived CDR1 and CDR2 are SNHLY and FYNNEI. This CDR3 comprises 16 residues. The V and J ends lost 3 bases and 1 base, in that order; junction bases with no gene match: 6. The CDR3 DNA sequence: TGTGCCAGCAGTGATTGGCTAGCGGGGACCCAAGAGACCCAGTACTTC. Translated: CASSDWLAGTQETQYF.

This clone occurred a few times. The rearrangement joins TRBV7-8 to TRBJ2-3; TRBD1 might be the D (6 bases). Trimming removed 1 base from V and 4 bases from J, with 15 bases in between. Germline V gene lookup returns CDR1 SGHVS and CDR2 FQNEAQ. The CDR3 runs to 16 residues. The CDR3 spells CASSLVTGNSADTQYF. Written as DNA, the CDR3 is TGTGCCAGCAGCTTAGTAACAGGGAATTCGGCAGATACGCAGTATTTT. Combining the CDR3 with reference TRBV7-8 and TRBJ2-3 gives the whole variable domain GAGVSQSPRYKVAKRGQDVALRCDPISGHVSLFWYQQALGQGPEFLTYFQNEAQLDKSGLPSDRFFAERPEGSVSTLKIQRTQQEDSAVYLCASSLVTGNSADTQYFGPGTRLTVL.

The V gene is TRBV7-8, the J gene TRBJ1-2; 8 positions match TRBD1. With 0 bases clipped from V and 7 bases from J, the junction kept 7 bases outside the gene matches. The CDR3 consists of 15 residues. Germline V gene data show CDR1 as SGHVS and CDR2 as FQNEAQ. Here the CDR3 DNA reads TGTGCCAGCAGCTTAGCCAGGGGGCTGAGGAGTGGCTACACCTTC. Protein: CASSLARGLRSGYTF. The full variable domain, with the rest looked up from reference TRBV7-8 and TRBJ1-2, is GAGVSQSPRYKVAKRGQDVALRCDPISGHVSLFWYQQALGQGPEFLTYFQNEAQLDKSGLPSDRFFAERPEGSVSTLKIQRTQQEDSAVYLCASSLARGLRSGYTFGSGTRLTVV.

The chain combines TRBV4-1 with TRBJ1-4; 7 bases fit TRBD1. V was clipped by 1 base and J by 10 bases; unmatched bases: 12. The CDR3 is 16 amino acids. Germline loops: CDR1 MGHRA, CDR2 YSYEKL. CDR3 region: CASSQGDSSGRVKLFF. The DNA for the CDR3 is TGCGCCAGCAGCCAAGGGGACAGCTCCGGGAGAGTAAAACTGTTTTTT.

This clone appeared once. The chain is built from TRBV5-1 and TRBJ2-3, with TRBD2 matching 9 bases. After removal of 0 bases from V and 4 bases from J, the junction contained 9 bases not matched to a gene. The CDR3 length is 17 residues. From germline, CDR1 is SGHRS and CDR2 YFSETQ. Written as DNA, the CDR3 is TGCGCCAGCAGCTTGGCCACGGCGGGAGGGCGGGCAGATACGCAGTATTTT. Translated, it gives CASSLATAGGRADTQYF.

J is TRBJ2-5 and V is TRBV9; tentative D call: TRBD2 (5 bases). Looked up from germline, CDR1 is SGDLS and CDR2 is YYNGEE. The germline V and J ends were trimmed by 4 bases and 5 bases, with 18 bases remaining between them. CDR3 length equals 15 residues. CDR3 residues: CASSPRVTTGETQYF. CDR3 nucleotide sequence: TGTGCCAGCAGCCCCCGGGTCACGACGGGGGAGACCCAGTACTTC.

The CDR3 DNA reads TGTGCCAGTAGTATATCCGGGGGAACCTCAGATACGCAGTATTTT. This codes for CASSISGGTSDTQYF. The V gene is TRBV19, the J gene TRBJ2-3, with D possibly being TRBD2 (6 bases). The germline CDR1 and CDR2 sequences are LNHDA and SQIVND (reference sequence). V lost 2 bases and J 4 bases, leaving 13 bases between the germline ends. This CDR3 contains 15 residues.

The rearrangement uses TRBV6-1 and TRBJ1-2; TRBD1 matches 7 bases. Germline CDR1 and CDR2: MNHNS and SASEGT. The CDR3 has 16 residues. The V gene end was trimmed by 4 bases and the J gene end by 1 base; junction bases not matched to a gene: 9. The CDR3 nucleotides read TGTGCCAGCAGTGGGACCGGGACAGCCCTTAACTATGGCTACACCTTC. It specifies CASSGTGTALNYGYTF.

As for this clone: One end of the junction fails to match germline, which may point to a read error. The CDR3 loop reads CASSYDAANTGELFF. The CDR3 DNA follows: TGCGCCAGCAGCTACGATGCCGCGAACACCGGGGAGCTATTTTTT. The chain links TRBV10-1 to TRBJ2-2; TRBD2 is a possible D gene (5 bases). The V gene's germline CDR1 is WNHNN and CDR2 SYGVQD (reference sequence). This CDR3 is built from 15 residues.

The genes are TRBV10-3 and TRBJ2-7; 8 nucleotides align to TRBD1. V trimming: 10 bases; J trimming: 1 base; junction bases outside the gene matches: 15. The CDR3 runs 16 residues. CDR1 is ENHRY, CDR2 SYGVKD, per germline. The CDR3 region has the DNA TGTGCCACGCGAGAAGAATGGACAGGGTCATCCTACGAGCAGTACTTC. Its translation: CATREEWTGSSYEQYF.

In its sample, this clone was seen once. The CDR3 sequence: CASSSTSGGKNTQYF. In DNA, the CDR3 is TGCGCCAGCAGTTCTACTAGCGGGGGTAAAAATACGCAGTATTTT. This rearrangement joins TRBV5-1 to TRBJ2-3; 11 bases are shared with TRBD2. The CDR3 sequence is 15 residues long. Germline-derived CDR1 and CDR2 are SGHRS and YFSETQ. The V and J ends lost 5 bases and 7 bases, in that order; junction bases with no gene match: 9.

This sequence joins TRBV13 and TRBJ2-7, with 11 bases matching TRBD1. This CDR3 has 17 amino acids. Per the germline V gene, CDR1 is PRHDT and CDR2 is FYEKMQ (reference sequence). Trimming at V came to 3 bases and at J to 1 base, leaving 8 bases not matched to a gene. This chain's CDR3 is CASSFEGQGGISYEQYF. In nucleotides, the CDR3 is TGTGCCAGCAGCTTCGAGGGACAGGGGGGTATATCCTACGAGCAGTACTTC.

The chain couples TRBV2 to TRBJ1-2, with 8 bases fitting TRBD1. This CDR3 has 12 amino acids. Germline V gene data show CDR1 as SNHLY and CDR2 as FYNNEI. Trimming cost V 6 bases and J 7 bases; bases outside gene matches: 4. CDR3 region: CASRVDRGGYTF. The CDR3 DNA is TGTGCCAGCAGGGTCGACAGGGGTGGCTACACCTTC.

The rearrangement uses TRBV30 and TRBJ2-3, with D uncertain. Germline V CDR1 and CDR2: GTSNPN, SVGIG (reference sequence). There are 14 residues in the CDR3. Trimming left V 2 bases short and J 6 bases short, with 15 bases between. The CDR3: CAWSTGFAVDTQYF. The CDR3 DNA sequence: TGTGCCTGGAGTACCGGGTTCGCAGTGGATACGCAGTATTTT.

This chain uses TRBV14 with TRBJ1-1; D perhaps matches TRBD1 (5 bases). V lost 0 bases and J lost 11, with 16 bases in between. The germline V gene encodes CDR1 SGHDN and CDR2 FVKESK. This CDR3 has 14 residues. The CDR3, as DNA: TGTGCCAGCAGCCAAGAATCCGTGTCAGGGTGGGCTTTCTTT. It is translated as CASSQESVSGWAFF.

The table lists this clone with a few counts. CDR3 sequence: CASSSRQGNYGYTF. In nucleotides, the CDR3 is TGTGCCAGCAGCTCCCGTCAGGGGAACTATGGCTACACCTTC. The chain uses TRBV13 and TRBJ1-2, with D maybe TRBD1 (6 bases). V was shortened by 4 bases and J by 2 bases, with 11 bases between the two germline ends. The CDR3 consists of 14 residues. Looked up from germline, CDR1 is PRHDT and CDR2 is FYEKMQ (reference sequence).

The chain couples TRBV10-3 to TRBJ2-1; 12 positions agree with TRBD2. This CDR3 comprises 18 residues. The V gene end was trimmed by 2 bases and the J gene end by 0 bases; junction bases not matched to a gene: 5. Germline V gene data show CDR1 as ENHRY and CDR2 as SYGVKD. In nucleotides, the CDR3 is TGTGCCATCAGTGAGGCTAGCGGGAGGGGCAGCTCCTACAATGAGCAGTTCTTC. This encodes CAISEASGRGSSYNEQFF.